The T cell receptor (beta chain) under discussion was sequenced for a study of blood T cell repertoires in COVID-19. CDR3 length equals 13 residues. V lost 4 bases and J 6 bases, leaving 11 bases between the germline ends. Germline V CDR1 and CDR2: LGHDT, YNNKEL (reference sequence). The repertoire was sequenced with immunoSEQ multiplex PCR; TCRdb's copy has only in-frame clones and lacks some. The repertoire has 90,000 to 150,000 clones, approximately 87% of them found once; the top ten carry approximately 8%. V and J are TRBV3-1 (or the pseudogene TRBV3-2) and TRBJ2-3; no clear D. Sequencing input: peripheral blood. The TCR comes from a man between 65 and 85 years old who had recovered from COVID-19. CDR3 nucleotide sequence: TGTGCCAGCAGCCCCCGTCTGCGGGATACGCAGTATTTT. Protein product: CASSPRLRDTQYF.